This note documents a single TCR beta chain sequence. Its antigen is not identified. Per germline, CDR1 MDHEN and CDR2 SYDVKM. The CDR3 loop spans 17 amino acids. The sample belongs to a study of a mutant IDH1 vaccine in newly diagnosed glioma. For the study at large: The study gave patients eight vaccinations in weeks 1, 3, 5, 7, 11, 15, 19, 23. Vaccine administration was initiated 4-6 weeks following radiotherapy alone, or with temozolomide cycles. Earlier treatment was radiotherapy, temozolomide, or both, with most getting both.

Sequenced by immunoSEQ multiplex PCR; TCRdb stores in-frame clones only, minus some. Of more than 25,000 clones detected, 70% to 90% appear once; the ten largest clones hold about a fifth. Described time point: week 5, during vaccination. Vaccinated patients received 300 ug of mutant IDH1 20-mer peptide per dose, with topical imiquimod. New IDH1-mutant, ATRX-lost WHO grade 3 or 4 astrocytomas occurred in donors. The receptor was isolated from a young man with glioma. The rearrangement joins TRBV28 to TRBJ2-7; 9 bases align to TRBD2. The material sequenced was PBMCs, taken from a glioma patient whose treatment included an IDH1 peptide vaccine. Here the CDR3 reads CASGGSGWTGGAYEQYF. The CDR3 region has the DNA TGTGCTAGCGGGGGATCGGGTTGGACTGGGGGCGCTTACGAGCAGTACTTC. Supplemented by reference TRBV28 and TRBJ2-7, the full variable domain reads DVKVTQSSRYLVKRTGEKVFLECVQDMDHENMFWYRQDPGLGLRLIYFSYDVKMKEKGDIPEGYSVSREKKERFSLILESASTNQTSMYLCASGGSGWTGGAYEQYFGPGTRLTVT.